This T cell receptor beta chain was observed in a study of blood T cells in healthy people across ages. Extractions gave at least 5.5 micrograms of total RNA per sample. Study conclusions and caveats: Lack of knowledge of donor CMV status possibly confounded expanded clonotype changes. Higher naive T cell percentage went strongly together with higher TCR beta diversity.

It was with a sample-barcoded 5' primer and a J-beta primer mix that a second PCR of about 7 to 12 cycles was run. TCRdb re-called the 5' RACE reads through MiXCR, storing one row per CDR3 protein. This table has about 1.8 million distinct CDR3 sequences, 40% to 55% appearing once. Remarks on this clonotype: What it recognizes is unknown.

The V end lost 4 bases, the J end lost 6 bases, and 22 bases lay between the germline ends. The CDR3 spans 16 residues. Per germline, CDR1 MDHEN and CDR2 SYDVKM. This clonotype was obtained from a woman between 40 and 50 years old in good health. The sample taken for sequencing was blood. The chain links TRBV28 to TRBJ2-7; D is unresolved. CDR3 loop: CASSSSTLTPFGEQYF. CDR3 nucleotides: TGTGCCAGCAGTTCCTCGACTTTGACGCCGTTTGGCGAGCAGTACTTC.